This entry lists 23 T cell receptor beta chains sequenced from one sample in a study of Tregs in tolerant kidney transplant recipients. TCRdb's table, derived via immunoSEQ multiplex PCR, lists solely in-frame clones and lacks some. The sample yields more than 95,000 clones, 92% seen once. Material: CD4+ T cells from blood. All receptors come from a human donor in good health.

This clone was found once. This sequence joins TRBV11-3 and TRBJ2-1; D might be TRBD2 (6 bases). The V end was cut by 1 base, the J end by 2 bases, with 9 bases between. CDR1 and CDR2 (germline): SGHNT, YENEEA. This CDR3 contains 15 residues. The CDR3 sequence: CASSLVVAAYNEQFF. The CDR3 DNA follows: TGTGCCAGCAGCTTAGTAGTAGCGGCCTACAATGAGCAGTTCTTC. Together with reference TRBV11-3 and TRBJ2-1, the CDR3 gives the full variable domain: EAGVVQSPRYKIIEKKQPVAFWCNPISGHNTLYWYLQNLGQGPELLIRYENEEAVDDSQLPKDRFSAERLKGVDSTLKIQPAELGDSAVYLCASSLVVAAYNEQFFGPGTRLTVL.

The chain carries TRBV18 and TRBJ1-3; D might be TRBD1 (6 bases). CDR1 and CDR2 from the germline V gene are KGHSH and LQKENI. This CDR3 has 18 residues. Trimming removed 6 bases at V and 0 bases at J, with 21 bases between. DNA of the CDR3: TGTGCCAGCTCGAAGGCAGGGGACATTTTTATCTCTGGAAACACCATATATTTT. As protein: CASSKAGDIFISGNTIYF.

This chain joins TRBV14 and TRBJ1-1; maybe TRBD1 (6 bases). The CDR3 is 15 amino acids. Trimming removed 3 bases from V and 1 base from J, with 12 bases in between. Germline CDR1 and CDR2: SGHDN and FVKESK. The CDR3 coding sequence is TGTGCCAGCAGCCACTCCCGACAGGCGAACACTGAAGCTTTCTTT. The encoded protein is CASSHSRQANTEAFF.

This chain links TRBV10-1 with TRBJ2-3, with D possibly matching TRBD2 (7 bases). The CDR3 contains 15 residues. Germline CDR1 reads WNHNN; CDR2 reads SYGVQD (reference sequence). V was clipped by 6 bases and J by 6 bases, with 19 bases between them. The CDR3 protein is CASRETSVGGDTQYF. CDR3 sequence (DNA): TGCGCCAGCAGGGAAACTAGCGTAGGGGGGGATACGCAGTATTTT.

This rearrangement joins TRBV5-5 to TRBJ2-4; D unresolved. This CDR3 contains 16 residues. Trimming left V 3 bases short and J 0 bases short, with 13 bases between. CDR1 and CDR2 (germline): SGHKS, YYEKEE (reference sequence). In nucleotides, the CDR3 is TGTGCCAGCAGCTACTGGGCAAATTTAGCCAAAAACATTCAGTACTTC. Protein: CASSYWANLAKNIQYF.

This clone was seen more than once but under ten times. This rearrangement joins TRBV4-2 to TRBJ1-3, with D tentatively TRBD1 (5 bases). The V end was cut by 3 bases, the J end by 4 bases, with 19 bases between. The CDR3 contains 17 residues. Germline V gene data show CDR1 as LGHNA and CDR2 as YNFKEQ. The CDR3 here is CASSHTAGRASGNTIYF. CDR3 nucleotides: TGTGCCAGCAGCCACACGGCGGGCAGGGCTTCAGGAAACACCATATATTTT.

This clone was counted only a few times. This chain uses TRBV30 with TRBJ2-3, with unresolved D. This CDR3 contains 13 residues. Trimming stripped 5 bases from V and 0 bases from J, with 9 bases between. CDR1 is GTSNPN, CDR2 SVGIG, per germline (reference sequence). CDR3 in DNA: TGTGCCTGGGCCCTGGGGAGCACAGATACGCAGTATTTT. Translating it yields CAWALGSTDTQYF. Full variable domain (outside the CDR3, taken from reference TRBV30 and TRBJ2-3): SQTIHQWPATLVQPVGSPLSLECTVEGTSNPNLYWYRQAAGRGLQLLFYSVGIGQISSEVPQNLSASRPQDRQFILSSKKLLLSDSGFYLCAWALGSTDTQYFGPGTRLTVL.

The chain recombines TRBV2 with TRBJ2-2; no firm D call. Looked up from germline, CDR1 is SNHLY and CDR2 is FYNNEI. CDR3 size: 15 residues. The germline V and J ends were trimmed by 4 bases and 3 bases, with 12 bases remaining between them. CDR3: CASSADHADTGELFF. For the CDR3, the DNA is TGTGCCAGCAGTGCCGACCACGCAGACACCGGGGAGCTGTTTTTT.

The chain has TRBV5-1 and TRBJ1-1, with D perhaps TRBD1 (5 bases). Germline assignment: CDR1 SGHRS and CDR2 YFSETQ. V shed 2 bases and J shed 6 bases, with 14 bases lying between them. This CDR3 spans 14 amino acids. The CDR3 DNA follows: TGCGCCAGCAGCTTATTTACTGACAGCCCTGAAGCTTTCTTT. It codes for CASSLFTDSPEAFF.

The gene calls are TRBV4-2 and TRBJ1-6, with 10 nucleotides matching TRBD1. The trim removed 0 bases at V and 10 bases at J, leaving 6 bases unmatched. The CDR3 is made up of 16 amino acids. CDR1 LGHNA and CDR2 YNFKEQ come from the germline V gene. The CDR3, as DNA: TGTGCCAGCAGCCAAGACCCCGGGACAGGGGTCTCACCCCTCCACTTT. This gives the protein CASSQDPGTGVSPLHF.

The rearrangement uses TRBV5-5 and TRBJ1-3; D gene uncertain. This CDR3 has 11 amino acids. The ends were cut back, 1 base at V and 6 bases at J, with 2 bases in the middle. CDR1 and CDR2 (germline): SGHKS, YYEKEE (reference sequence). The CDR3 spells CASSLLNTIYF. In nucleotides, the CDR3 is TGTGCCAGCAGCTTGTTAAACACCATATATTTT.

For the CDR3, the DNA is TGCGCCAGCAGTCAATCTGAGTACGAGCAGTACTTC. This gives the protein CASSQSEYEQYF. The genes are TRBV23-1 and TRBJ2-7; D gene ambiguous. TRBV23-1 is identified as an open reading frame with a role that is uncertain. Trimming took 0 bases from V and 4 from J, leaving 4 bases between them. This CDR3 comprises 12 residues.

The rearrangement uses TRBV5-6 and TRBJ2-7, with D perhaps TRBD1 or TRBD2 (7 bases each). The CDR3 runs 15 residues. Germline V lookup: CDR1 SGHDT, CDR2 YYEEEE. Trimming pared 7 bases from V and 3 bases from J, leaving 20 bases between. CDR3 nucleotide sequence: TGTGCCAGCGTCGAGGGAGGGGGCCCCTACTACGAGCAGTACTTC. Its translation is CASVEGGGPYYEQYF. Complete variable domain (other parts from reference TRBV5-6 and TRBJ2-7): DAGVTQSPTHLIKTRGQQVTLRCSPKSGHDTVSWYQQALGQGPQFIFQYYEEEERQRGNFPDRFSGHQFPNYSSELNVNALLLGDSALYLCASVEGGGPYYEQYFGPGTRLTVT.

The chain recombines TRBV7-2 with TRBJ2-7, with 12 bases that match TRBD2. Germline values: CDR1 SGHTA, CDR2 FQGNSA. The CDR3 has 15 residues. J lost 6 bases, V lost 7 bases, and 10 bases had no gene match. CDR3 DNA sequence: TGTGCCAGCAAGTTGACTAGCGGGGGTCTGGGCGAGCAGTACTTC. Its translation is CASKLTSGGLGEQYF.

Here the CDR3 DNA reads TGTGCCAGCAGCTTGGGATTTTCAGCGGTCGGCGCTGAAGCTTTCTTT. It yields the protein CASSLGFSAVGAEAFF. The chain links TRBV5-6 to TRBJ1-1, with D hard to call. The CDR3 covers 16 residues. Germline CDR1 is SGHDT and CDR2 is YYEEEE. Trimming took off 0 bases at V and 6 bases at J, with 18 bases between the two ends.

The sample holds one count of this clone. The gene calls are TRBV5-1 and TRBJ1-6, with D maybe TRBD1 (6 bases). The germline V gene encodes CDR1 SGHRS and CDR2 YFSETQ. This CDR3 has 13 amino acids. V was trimmed by 2 bases and J by 6 bases, leaving 6 bases between them. The CDR3 here is CASSLGGNSPLHF. The CDR3 bases are TGCGCCAGCAGCTTAGGGGGTAATTCACCCCTCCACTTT.

This chain uses TRBV5-1 with TRBJ1-3, with D perhaps TRBD1 (6 bases). Looked up from germline, CDR1 is SGHRS and CDR2 is YFSETQ. The CDR3 length is 17 residues. V was shortened by 0 bases and J by 0 bases, with 13 bases between the two germline ends. The CDR3 sequence: CASSLEGHRDSGNTIYF. DNA of the CDR3: TGCGCCAGCAGCTTGGAGGGACACCGAGACTCTGGAAACACCATATATTTT.

V and J are TRBV5-4 and TRBJ2-5, with 12 bases matching TRBD2. Trimming took 3 bases from V and 5 from J; bases not matched to a gene: 5. This CDR3 is built from 15 residues. Germline V gives CDR1 SGHNT, CDR2 YYREEE (reference sequence). CDR3 coding DNA: TGTGCCAGCAGCTCTAGCGGGAGGGCCGGGGAGACCCAGTACTTC. This gives the protein CASSSSGRAGETQYF.

The chain employs TRBV6-1 and TRBJ1-1; D is unresolved. This CDR3 has 13 residues. Germline CDR1 is MNHNS and CDR2 is SASEGT. V was cut by 1 base and J by 5 bases, with 8 bases left in between. The CDR3 DNA is TGTGCCAGCAGTGAAGGGGAAGGTACTGAAGCTTTCTTT. It is translated as CASSEGEGTEAFF.

This clone was seen a few times. This chain connects TRBV2 to TRBJ1-5; D remains ambiguous. This CDR3 region has 15 residues. Germline values: CDR1 SNHLY, CDR2 FYNNEI. V was pared by 6 bases and J by 9 bases, with 21 bases between. The CDR3 nucleotides read TGTGCCAGCAGAAAGGACGGCTTCCGAAGTGGGCCCCAGCATTTT. This translates into CASRKDGFRSGPQHF.

The chain links TRBV5-4 to TRBJ1-2, with 7 bases aligning to TRBD1. Looked up from germline, CDR1 is SGHNT and CDR2 is YYREEE (reference sequence). This CDR3 has 15 residues. The V segment lost 3 bases and the J segment 4 bases; nucleotides outside the gene matches: 9. The CDR3, as DNA: TGTGCCAGCAGCTCACCGACAGGGATGGGCTATGGCTACACCTTC. This translates into CASSSPTGMGYGYTF.

The chain is built from TRBV14 and TRBJ1-1; D is unresolved. CDR1 and CDR2 from the germline V gene are SGHDN and FVKESK. V was shortened by 2 bases and J by 3 bases, with 7 bases between the two germline ends. The CDR3 totals 13 residues. This CDR3 is CASSQFSHTEAFF. The CDR3 DNA reads as TGTGCCAGCAGCCAATTCAGCCACACTGAAGCTTTCTTT.

The chain has TRBV6-5 and TRBJ2-7; 8 nucleotides match TRBD2. The V gene's germline CDR1 is MNHEY and CDR2 SVGAGI. The ends lost 6 bases at V and 2 bases at J; junction bases unmatched: 6. This CDR3 contains 14 residues. In DNA, the CDR3 is TGTGCCAGCAGAAAAGCGGGAGATGCCTACGAGCAGTACTTC. Translation gives CASRKAGDAYEQYF.